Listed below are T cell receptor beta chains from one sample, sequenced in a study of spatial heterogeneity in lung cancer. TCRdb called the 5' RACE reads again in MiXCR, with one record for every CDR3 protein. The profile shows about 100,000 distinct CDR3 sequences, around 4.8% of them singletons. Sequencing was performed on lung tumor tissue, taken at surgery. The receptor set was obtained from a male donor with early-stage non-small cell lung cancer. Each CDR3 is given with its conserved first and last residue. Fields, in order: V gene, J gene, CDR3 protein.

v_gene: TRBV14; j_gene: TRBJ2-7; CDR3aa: CASSQYRYYEQYF
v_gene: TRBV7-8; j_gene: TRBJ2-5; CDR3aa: CASTSRGREETQYF
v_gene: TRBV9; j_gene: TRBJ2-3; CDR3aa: CASSIGQWDTDTQYF
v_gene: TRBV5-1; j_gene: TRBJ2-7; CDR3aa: CASSPIPDSEQYF
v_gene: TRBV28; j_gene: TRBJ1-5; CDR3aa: CASSFSDQPQHF
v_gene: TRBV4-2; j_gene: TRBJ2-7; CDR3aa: CASSRGNRGQGTYEQYF
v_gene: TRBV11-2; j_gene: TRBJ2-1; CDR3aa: CASSLVGGYNEQFF
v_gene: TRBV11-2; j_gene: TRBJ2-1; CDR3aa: CASRGIGLAGSEQFF
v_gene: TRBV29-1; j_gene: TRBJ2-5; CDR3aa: CSLQKGVGYETQYF
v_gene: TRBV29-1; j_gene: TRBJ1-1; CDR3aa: CSVELAEAFF
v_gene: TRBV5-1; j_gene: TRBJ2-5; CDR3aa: CASSVAGGQETQYF
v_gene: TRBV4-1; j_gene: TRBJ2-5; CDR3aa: CASSLHSGRAGPVEETQYF
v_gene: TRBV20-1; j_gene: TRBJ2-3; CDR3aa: CSARGYTSGRGVDTQYF
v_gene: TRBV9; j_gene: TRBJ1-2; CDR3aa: CASSEYRDYGYTF
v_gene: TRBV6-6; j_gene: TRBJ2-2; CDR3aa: CASTPLRETGELFF
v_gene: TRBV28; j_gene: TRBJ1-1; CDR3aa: CATSWGIKGTGTEAFF
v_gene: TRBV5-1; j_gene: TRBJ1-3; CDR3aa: CASSERNTIYF
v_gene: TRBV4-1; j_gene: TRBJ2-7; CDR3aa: CASSQGPRTGLTPYEQYF
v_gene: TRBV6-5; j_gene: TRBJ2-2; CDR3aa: CASSPQLSTGELFF
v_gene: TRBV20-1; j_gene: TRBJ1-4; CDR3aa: CSASEGRDEKLFF
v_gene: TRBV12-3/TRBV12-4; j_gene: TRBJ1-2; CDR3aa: CASSRSGVGGYTF
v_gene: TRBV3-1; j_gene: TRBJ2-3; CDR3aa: CASSPTGSDTQYF